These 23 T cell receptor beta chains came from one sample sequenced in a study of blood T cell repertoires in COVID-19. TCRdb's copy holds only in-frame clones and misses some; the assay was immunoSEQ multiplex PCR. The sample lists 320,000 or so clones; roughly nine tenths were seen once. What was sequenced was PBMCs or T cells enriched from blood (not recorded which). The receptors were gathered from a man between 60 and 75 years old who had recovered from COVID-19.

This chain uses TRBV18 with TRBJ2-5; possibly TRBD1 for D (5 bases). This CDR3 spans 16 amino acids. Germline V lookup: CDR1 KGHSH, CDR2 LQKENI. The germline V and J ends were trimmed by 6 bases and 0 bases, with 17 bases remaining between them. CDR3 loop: CASSLRLLTDQETQYF. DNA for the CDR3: TGTGCCAGCTCCCTCAGACTCCTGACAGACCAAGAGACCCAGTACTTC. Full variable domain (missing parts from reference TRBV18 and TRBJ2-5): NAGVMQNPRHLVRRRGQEARLRCSPMKGHSHVYWYRQLPEEGLKFMVYLQKENIIDESGMPKERFSAEFPKEGPSILRIQQVVRGDSAAYFCASSLRLLTDQETQYFGPGTRLLVL.

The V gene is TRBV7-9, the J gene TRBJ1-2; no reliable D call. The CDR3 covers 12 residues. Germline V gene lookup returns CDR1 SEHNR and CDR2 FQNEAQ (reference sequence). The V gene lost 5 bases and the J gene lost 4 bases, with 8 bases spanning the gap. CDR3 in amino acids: CASSPDFYGYTF. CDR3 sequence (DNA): TGTGCCAGCAGCCCCGACTTCTATGGCTACACCTTC.

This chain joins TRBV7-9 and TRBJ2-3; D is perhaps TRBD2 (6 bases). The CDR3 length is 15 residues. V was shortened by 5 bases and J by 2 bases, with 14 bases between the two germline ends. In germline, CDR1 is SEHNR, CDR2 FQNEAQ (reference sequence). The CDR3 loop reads CASSPGTYSTDTQYF. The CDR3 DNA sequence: TGTGCCAGCAGCCCCGGGACTTATTCCACAGATACGCAGTATTTT.

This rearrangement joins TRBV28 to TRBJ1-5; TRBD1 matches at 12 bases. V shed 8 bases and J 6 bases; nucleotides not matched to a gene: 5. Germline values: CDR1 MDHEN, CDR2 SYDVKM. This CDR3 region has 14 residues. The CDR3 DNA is TGTGCCAGCGGGACAGGGGGCGCGGGTCAGCCCCAGCATTTT. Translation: CASGTGGAGQPQHF. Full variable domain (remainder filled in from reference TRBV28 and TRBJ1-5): DVKVTQSSRYLVKRTGEKVFLECVQDMDHENMFWYRQDPGLGLRLIYFSYDVKMKEKGDIPEGYSVSREKKERFSLILESASTNQTSMYLCASGTGGAGQPQHFGDGTRLSIL.

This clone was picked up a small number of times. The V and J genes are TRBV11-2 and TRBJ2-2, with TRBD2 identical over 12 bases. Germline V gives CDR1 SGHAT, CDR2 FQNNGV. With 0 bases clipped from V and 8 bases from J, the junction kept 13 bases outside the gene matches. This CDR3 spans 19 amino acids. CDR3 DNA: TGTGCCAGCAGCTTAGAAGGACAGCTCGGACTAGCGGGATTAGGGGAGCTGTTTTTT. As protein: CASSLEGQLGLAGLGELFF.

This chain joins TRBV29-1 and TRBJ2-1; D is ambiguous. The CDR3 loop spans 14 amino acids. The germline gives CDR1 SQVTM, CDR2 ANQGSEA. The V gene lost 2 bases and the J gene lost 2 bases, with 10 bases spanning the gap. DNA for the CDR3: TGCAGCGTTGAACCTCAGGTGGCCTACAATGAGCAGTTCTTC. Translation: CSVEPQVAYNEQFF.

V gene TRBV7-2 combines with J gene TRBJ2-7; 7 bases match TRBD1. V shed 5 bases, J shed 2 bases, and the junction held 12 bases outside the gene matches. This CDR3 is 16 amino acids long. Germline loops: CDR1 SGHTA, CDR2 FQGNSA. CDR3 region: CASSPQTGTAAYEQYF. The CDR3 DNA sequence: TGTGCCAGCAGCCCCCAGACCGGGACAGCGGCCTACGAGCAGTACTTC.

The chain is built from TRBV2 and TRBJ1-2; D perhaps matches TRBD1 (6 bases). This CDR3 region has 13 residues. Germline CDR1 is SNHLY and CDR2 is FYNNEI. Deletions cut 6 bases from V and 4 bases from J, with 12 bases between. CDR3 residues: CASSEQGLYGYTF. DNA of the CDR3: TGTGCCAGCAGCGAACAGGGCCTCTATGGCTACACCTTC. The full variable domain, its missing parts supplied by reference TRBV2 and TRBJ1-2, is EPEVTQTPSHQVTQMGQEVILRCVPISNHLYFYWYRQILGQKVEFLVSFYNNEISEKSEIFDDQFSVERPDGSNFTLKIRSTKLEDSAMYFCASSEQGLYGYTFGSGTRLTVV.

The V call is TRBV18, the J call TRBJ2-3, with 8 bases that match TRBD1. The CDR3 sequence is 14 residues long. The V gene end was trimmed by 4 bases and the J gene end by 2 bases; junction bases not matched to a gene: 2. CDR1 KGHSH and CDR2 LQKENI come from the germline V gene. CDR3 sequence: CASSRTGNTDTQYF. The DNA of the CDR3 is TGTGCCAGCTCACGGACAGGGAACACAGATACGCAGTATTTT.

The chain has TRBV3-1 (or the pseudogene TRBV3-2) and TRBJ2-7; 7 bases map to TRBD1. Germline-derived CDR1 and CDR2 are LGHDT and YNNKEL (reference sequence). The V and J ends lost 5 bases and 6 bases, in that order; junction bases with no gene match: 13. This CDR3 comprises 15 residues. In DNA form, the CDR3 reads TGTGCCAGCAGCGACGGGACAGTGTCCCTCTCCGAGCAGTACTTC. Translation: CASSDGTVSLSEQYF.

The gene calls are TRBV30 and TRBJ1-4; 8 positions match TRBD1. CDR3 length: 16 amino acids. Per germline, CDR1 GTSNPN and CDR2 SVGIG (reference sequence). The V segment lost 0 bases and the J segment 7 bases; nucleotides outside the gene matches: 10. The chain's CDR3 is CAWSVQFAGGGEKLFF. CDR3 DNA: TGTGCCTGGAGTGTACAATTTGCAGGGGGCGGTGAAAAACTGTTTTTT.

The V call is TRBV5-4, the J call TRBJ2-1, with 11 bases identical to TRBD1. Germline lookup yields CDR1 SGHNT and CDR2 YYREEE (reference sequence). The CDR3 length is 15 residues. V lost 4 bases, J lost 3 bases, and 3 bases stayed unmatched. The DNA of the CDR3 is TGTGCCAGCAGCCCGGGACAGGGGGACTACAATGAGCAGTTCTTC. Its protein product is CASSPGQGDYNEQFF.

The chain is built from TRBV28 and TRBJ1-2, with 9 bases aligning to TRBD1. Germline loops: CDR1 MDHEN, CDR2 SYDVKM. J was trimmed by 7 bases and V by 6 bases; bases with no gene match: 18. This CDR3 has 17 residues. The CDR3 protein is CASRPTGTGSPATGYTF. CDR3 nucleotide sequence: TGTGCCAGCAGGCCTACCGGGACAGGGTCCCCCGCGACTGGCTACACCTTC.

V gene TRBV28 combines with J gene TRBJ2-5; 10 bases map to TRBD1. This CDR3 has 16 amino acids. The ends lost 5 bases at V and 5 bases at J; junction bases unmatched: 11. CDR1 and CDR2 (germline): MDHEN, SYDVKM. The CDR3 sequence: CASSQTGTGVGETQYF. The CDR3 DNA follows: TGTGCCAGCAGTCAAACCGGGACAGGGGTAGGCGAGACCCAGTACTTC.

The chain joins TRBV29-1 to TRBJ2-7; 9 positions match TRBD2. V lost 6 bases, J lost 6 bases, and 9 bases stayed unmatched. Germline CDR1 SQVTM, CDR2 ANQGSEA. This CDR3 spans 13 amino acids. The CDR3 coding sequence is TGCAGCGTCTGCGGGGGGGCGAGTCGCGAGCAGTACTTC. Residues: CSVCGGASREQYF.

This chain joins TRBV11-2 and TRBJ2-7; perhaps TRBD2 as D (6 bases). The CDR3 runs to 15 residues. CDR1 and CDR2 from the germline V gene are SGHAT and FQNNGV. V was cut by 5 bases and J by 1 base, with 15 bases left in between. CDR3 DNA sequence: TGTGCCAGCAGCGCCACCCTGGGGACTTCCTACGAGCAGTACTTC. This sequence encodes CASSATLGTSYEQYF.

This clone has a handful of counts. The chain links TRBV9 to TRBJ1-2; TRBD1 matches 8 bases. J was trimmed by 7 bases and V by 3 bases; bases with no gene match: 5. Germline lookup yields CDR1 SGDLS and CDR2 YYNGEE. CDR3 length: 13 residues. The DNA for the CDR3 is TGTGCCAGCAGCGCCCCAACAGGGGGTGGCTACACCTTC. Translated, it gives CASSAPTGGGYTF.

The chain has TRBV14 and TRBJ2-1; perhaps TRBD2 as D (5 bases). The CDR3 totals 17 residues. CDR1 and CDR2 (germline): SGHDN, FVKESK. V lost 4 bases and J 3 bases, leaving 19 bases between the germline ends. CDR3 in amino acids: CASSPFEGAVLYNEQFF. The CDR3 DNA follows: TGTGCCAGCAGCCCTTTTGAAGGAGCGGTTCTCTACAATGAGCAGTTCTTC. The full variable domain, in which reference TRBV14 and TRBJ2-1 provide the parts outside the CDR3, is EAGVTQFPSHSVIEKGQTVTLRCDPISGHDNLYWYRRVMGKEIKFLLHFVKESKQDESGMPNNRFLAERTGGTYSTLKVQPAELEDSGVYFCASSPFEGAVLYNEQFFGPGTRLTVL.

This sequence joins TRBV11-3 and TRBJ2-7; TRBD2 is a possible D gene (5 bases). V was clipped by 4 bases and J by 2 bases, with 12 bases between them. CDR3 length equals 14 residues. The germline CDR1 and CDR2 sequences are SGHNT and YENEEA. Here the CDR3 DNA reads TGTGCCAGCAGCTATTCGGACGGGACCTACGAGCAGTACTTC. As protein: CASSYSDGTYEQYF.

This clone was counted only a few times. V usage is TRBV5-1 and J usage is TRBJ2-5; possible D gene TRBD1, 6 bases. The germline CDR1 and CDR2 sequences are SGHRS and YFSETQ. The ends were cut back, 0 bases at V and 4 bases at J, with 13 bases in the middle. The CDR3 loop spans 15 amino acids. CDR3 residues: CASSLGPLGAETQYF. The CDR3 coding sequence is TGCGCCAGCAGCTTGGGGCCCCTGGGGGCAGAGACCCAGTACTTC.

CDR3 region: CASSLGRGEQYF. For the CDR3, the DNA is TGTGCCAGCAGCTTAGGCAGGGGCGAGCAGTACTTC. V is TRBV11-2 and J is TRBJ2-7; weak D call: TRBD1 (6 bases). The CDR3 totals 12 residues. Germline-derived CDR1 and CDR2 are SGHAT and FQNNGV. V gave up 1 base and J gave up 6 bases, with 7 bases separating them. Supplemented by reference TRBV11-2 and TRBJ2-7, the full variable domain reads EAGVAQSPRYKIIEKRQSVAFWCNPISGHATLYWYQQILGQGPKLLIQFQNNGVVDDSQLPKDRFSAERLKGVDSTLKIQPAKLEDSAVYLCASSLGRGEQYFGPGTRLTVT.

As DNA, the CDR3 is TGTGCCAGCAGCCGGGACAGGGGGTCCCCGGCCCTGTTCTTC. Its protein is CASSRDRGSPALFF. The V gene is TRBV14, the J gene TRBJ2-1; 11 nucleotides align to TRBD1. The trim removed 4 bases at V and 15 bases at J, leaving 11 bases unmatched. The CDR3 has 14 amino acids. Looked up from germline, CDR1 is SGHDN and CDR2 is FVKESK.

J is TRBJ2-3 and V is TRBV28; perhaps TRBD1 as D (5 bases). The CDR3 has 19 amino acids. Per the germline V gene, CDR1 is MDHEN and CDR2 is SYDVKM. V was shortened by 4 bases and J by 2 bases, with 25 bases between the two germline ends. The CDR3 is CASSYPSWPGYGDTDTQYF. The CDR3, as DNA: TGTGCCAGCAGTTATCCCAGTTGGCCAGGGTATGGAGACACAGATACGCAGTATTTT.